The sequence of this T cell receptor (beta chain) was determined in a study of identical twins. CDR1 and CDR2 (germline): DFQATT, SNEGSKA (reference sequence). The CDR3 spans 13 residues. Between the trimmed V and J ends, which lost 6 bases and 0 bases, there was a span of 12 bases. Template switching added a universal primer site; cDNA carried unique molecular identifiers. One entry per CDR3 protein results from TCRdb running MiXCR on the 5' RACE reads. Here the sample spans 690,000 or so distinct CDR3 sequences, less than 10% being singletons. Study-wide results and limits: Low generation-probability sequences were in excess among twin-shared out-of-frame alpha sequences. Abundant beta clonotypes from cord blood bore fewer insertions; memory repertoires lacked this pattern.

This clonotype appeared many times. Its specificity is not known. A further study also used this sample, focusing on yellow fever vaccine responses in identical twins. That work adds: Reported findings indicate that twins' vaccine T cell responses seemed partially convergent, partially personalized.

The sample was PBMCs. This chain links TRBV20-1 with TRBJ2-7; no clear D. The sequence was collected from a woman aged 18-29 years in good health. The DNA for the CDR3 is TGCAGTGCCTATTCCGTAAGCTCCTACGAGCAGTACTTC. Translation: CSAYSVSSYEQYF.